A selection of T cell receptor beta chains follows, all from one sample in a study of blood T cell repertoires in COVID-19. Here immunoSEQ multiplex PCR was the method, and the copy in TCRdb shows in-frame clones only, minus some. Among 6,000 or so clones listed, around 83% were seen once. Material for sequencing was peripheral blood. These receptor sequences come from a human donor with active COVID-19. The donor label of this sample is uncertain. The CDR3 runs from the conserved cysteine through the conserved F or W. The D gene is left open where the match is weak. The size field is filled for only some rows; it gives once, few, many or a size class.

V	length	size	D	J	DNA	CDR3
TRBV13	14	.	TRBD1	TRBJ2-1	TGTGCCAGCAGCTTAGGCGGCAGGGGGTATGAGCAGTTCTTC	CASSLGGRGYEQFF
TRBV14	16	.	.	TRBJ2-5	TGTGCCAGCAGCCAAGCCAGGACTGCCAGCGGCCGGACCCAGTACTTC	CASSQARTASGRTQYF
TRBV6-6	16	.	TRBD2	TRBJ2-2	TGTGCCAGCAGTTATCCGGGACTAGGAGTTTCCGGGGAGCTGTTTTTT	CASSYPGLGVSGELFF
TRBV11-2	16	.	.	TRBJ1-4	TGTGCCAGCAGCCCTCAACAGGGCTCGGCTAATGAAAAACTGTTTTTT	CASSPQQGSANEKLFF
TRBV27	15	.	.	TRBJ2-5	TGTGCCAGCAGCGTCGGGAGCGGCCCTCAAGAGACCCAGTACTTC	CASSVGSGPQETQYF
TRBV25-1	17	.	TRBD1	TRBJ1-6	TGTGCCAGCAGTGAATTCGGTAACAGGGGGGATAATTCACCCCTCCACTTT	CASSEFGNRGDNSPLHF
TRBV21-1	20	once	.	TRBJ1-5	TGTGCCAGCAGCAAAGATAAGAGGGATCTTGAGTGTCCCATCAAGCAGCCCCAGCATTTT	CASSKDKRDLECPIKQPQHF
TRBV7-8	14	.	.	TRBJ1-5	TGTGCCAGCAGCCCGAACAGGATCGGCCAGCCCCAGCATTTT	CASSPNRIGQPQHF
TRBV19	15	once	TRBD1	TRBJ1-4	TGTGCCAGTAGTCCTAGGAAAGGGGGCGATGAAAAACTGTTTTTT	CASSPRKGGDEKLFF
TRBV25-1	13	.	.	TRBJ1-6	TGTGCCAGCAGTGAGGAGGGTCTACCACCCCTCCACTTT	CASSEEGLPPLHF
TRBV7-8	15	.	TRBD2	TRBJ2-1	TGTGCCAGCAGCCAAGGCAGGGACTACGTCAATGAGCAGTTCTTC	CASSQGRDYVNEQFF
TRBV4-1	16	.	.	TRBJ2-3	TGCGCCAGCAGCCCAACAGGGCTCTTGACAACAGATACGCAGTATTTT	CASSPTGLLTTDTQYF
TRBV10-3	16	.	TRBD2	TRBJ2-1	TGTGCCATCAGTGAGTCGGTGCTAGCGGGGAACAATGAGCAGTTCTTC	CAISESVLAGNNEQFF
TRBV27	14	.	.	TRBJ1-5	TGTGCCAGCAGTTTACGGGGGTTCAATCAGCCCCAGCATTTT	CASSLRGFNQPQHF
TRBV9	14	.	.	TRBJ1-2	TGTGCCAGCAGCGTAGCCTCGTTAGGGGATGGCTACACCTTC	CASSVASLGDGYTF
TRBV11-3	14	.	TRBD1	TRBJ2-7	TGTGCCAGCAGCTTTGGGACAGGGACCTACGAGCAGTACTTC	CASSFGTGTYEQYF
TRBV11-2	16	.	.	TRBJ1-3	TGTGCCAGCAGCGTAACAACAGGGCCCGCTGGAAACACCATATATTTT	CASSVTTGPAGNTIYF
TRBV11-2	13	medium-sized	TRBD2	TRBJ2-5	TGTGCCAGCAGAAGCGGGAGCGTAGAGACCCAGTACTTC	CASRSGSVETQYF
TRBV2	15	.	TRBD2	TRBJ2-2	TGTGCCAGCAGTGAGGCTAGCGGGGACACCGGGGAGCTGTTTTTT	CASSEASGDTGELFF
TRBV5-1	15	.	.	TRBJ2-7	TGCGCCAGCAGACTGGACAGCCAGATTTCCTACGAGCAGTACTTC	CASRLDSQISYEQYF
TRBV7-9	16	.	TRBD1	TRBJ1-4	TGTGCCAGCAGCTTAGCGTTTCAGGGACAGGACGAAAAACTGTTTTTT	CASSLAFQGQDEKLFF
TRBV6-4	13	.	.	TRBJ2-1	TGTGCCAGCAGCGACACCCTAGTCAATGAGCAGTTCTTC	CASSDTLVNEQFF
TRBV29-1	15	.	.	TRBJ2-2	TGCAGCGTTGGTAGACAGTCTCTTAACACCGGGGAGCTGTTTTTT	CSVGRQSLNTGELFF
TRBV6-2/TRBV6-3	14	.	TRBD1	TRBJ1-1	TGTGCCAGCAGTTACTCAGGGACAGCCCTTGAAGCTTTCTTT	CASSYSGTALEAFF
TRBV3-1/TRBV3-2	11	.	.	TRBJ2-1	TGTGCCAGCAGCCAACAGGGGGGAAAGTTCTTC	CASSQQGGKFF
TRBV12-3/TRBV12-4	12	.	.	TRBJ1-4	TGTGCCAGCAGTTTATGGGAGGAAAAACTGTTTTTT	CASSLWEEKLFF
TRBV5-4	12	.	.	TRBJ2-7	TGTGCCAGCAGCAAGGACAGCTACGAGCAGTACTTC	CASSKDSYEQYF
TRBV9	17	.	TRBD2	TRBJ2-5	TGTGCCAGCAGCGGGACTAGCGGGGGCCTCGAAGGAGAGACCCAGTACTTC	CASSGTSGGLEGETQYF